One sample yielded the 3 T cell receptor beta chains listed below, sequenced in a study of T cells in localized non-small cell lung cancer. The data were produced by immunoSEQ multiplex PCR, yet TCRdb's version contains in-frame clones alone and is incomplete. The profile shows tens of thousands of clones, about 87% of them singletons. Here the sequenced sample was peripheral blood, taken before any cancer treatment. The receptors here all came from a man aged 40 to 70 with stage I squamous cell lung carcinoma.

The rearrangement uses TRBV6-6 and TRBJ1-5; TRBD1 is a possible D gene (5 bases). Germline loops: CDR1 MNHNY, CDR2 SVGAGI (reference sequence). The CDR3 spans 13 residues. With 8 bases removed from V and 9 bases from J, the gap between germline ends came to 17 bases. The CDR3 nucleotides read TGTGCCAGCTCACAGGCGGTCCAACGGCCCCAGCATTTT. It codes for CASSQAVQRPQHF.

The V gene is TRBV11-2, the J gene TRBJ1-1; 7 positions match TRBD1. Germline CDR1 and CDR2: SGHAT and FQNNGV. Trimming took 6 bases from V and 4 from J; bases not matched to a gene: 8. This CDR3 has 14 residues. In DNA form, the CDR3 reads TGTGCCAGCAGGCCCATAAGGGGGCCCACTGAAGCTTTCTTT. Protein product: CASRPIRGPTEAFF.

The CDR3 region has the DNA TGTGCCAGCAGCGTTTCGAGTGGGAACAGGGTGAATGAGCAGTTCTTC. This translates into CASSVSSGNRVNEQFF. The chain recombines TRBV9 with TRBJ2-1; possibly TRBD1 for D (6 bases). CDR1 is SGDLS, CDR2 YYNGEE, per germline. This CDR3 has 16 residues. V was clipped by 2 bases and J by 7 bases, with 19 bases between them.